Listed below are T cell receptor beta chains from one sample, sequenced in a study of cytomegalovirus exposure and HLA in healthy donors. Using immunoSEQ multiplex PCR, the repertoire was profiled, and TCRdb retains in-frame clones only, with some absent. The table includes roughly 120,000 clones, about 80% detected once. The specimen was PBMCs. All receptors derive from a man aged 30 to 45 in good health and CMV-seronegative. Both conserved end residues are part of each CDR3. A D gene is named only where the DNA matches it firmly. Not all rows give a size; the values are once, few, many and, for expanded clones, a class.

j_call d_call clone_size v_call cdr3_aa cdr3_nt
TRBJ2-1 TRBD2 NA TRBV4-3 CASSQDTGLGLAGNNEQFF TGCGCCAGCAGCCAAGATACAGGGCTCGGACTAGCGGGAAACAATGAGCAGTTCTTC
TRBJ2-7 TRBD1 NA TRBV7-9 CASSPPAGGTGGLYEQYF TGTGCCAGCAGCCCACCCGCGGGGGGGACAGGGGGCTTATACGAGCAGTACTTC
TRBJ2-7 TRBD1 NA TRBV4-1 CASSHPGQVKYEQYF TGCGCCAGCAGCCATCCGGGACAGGTGAAATACGAGCAGTACTTC
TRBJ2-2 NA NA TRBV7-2 CASGHSLAGELFF TGTGCCAGCGGACATTCCCTCGCCGGGGAGCTGTTTTTT
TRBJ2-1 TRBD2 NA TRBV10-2 CASSDGTSGSNEQFF TGCGCCAGCAGTGACGGGACTAGCGGGAGCAATGAGCAGTTCTTC
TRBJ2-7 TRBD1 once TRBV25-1 CASSGYDRGPLREQYF TGTGCCAGCAGTGGCTATGACAGGGGGCCGCTACGCGAGCAGTACTTC
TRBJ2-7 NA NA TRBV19 CASSMRGGSSYEQYF TGTGCCAGTAGTATGAGGGGGGGAAGCTCCTACGAGCAGTACTTC
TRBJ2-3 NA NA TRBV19 CASSILRQRNTDTQYF TGTGCCAGTAGTATTTTGAGACAGAGAAACACAGATACGCAGTATTTT
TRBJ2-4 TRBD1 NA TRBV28 CASRAGTGGKNIQYF TGTGCCAGCAGGGCCGGGACAGGGGGCAAAAACATTCAGTACTTC
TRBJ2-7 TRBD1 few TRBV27 CASSLSGQYYEQYF TGTGCCAGCAGTCTCTCGGGACAGTACTACGAGCAGTACTTC
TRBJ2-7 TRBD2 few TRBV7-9 CASSPLLGLADEQYF TGTGCCAGCAGCCCTTTATTGGGACTAGCCGACGAGCAGTACTTC
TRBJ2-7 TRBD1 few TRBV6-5 CASSQGQAYEQYF TGTGCCAGCAGCCAAGGACAGGCCTACGAGCAGTACTTC
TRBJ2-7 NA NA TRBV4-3 CASSPGVSSSYEQYF TGCGCCAGCAGCCCCGGGGTCTCAAGCTCCTACGAGCAGTACTTC
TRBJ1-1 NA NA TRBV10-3 CAISDLGARGTEAFF TGTGCCATCAGTGACCTGGGGGCGCGGGGGACTGAAGCTTTCTTT
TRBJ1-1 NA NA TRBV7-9 CASSSRPQGARTEAFF TGTGCCAGCAGCTCTCGACCTCAAGGGGCTCGAACTGAAGCTTTCTTT
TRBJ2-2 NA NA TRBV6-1 CASRINRAGFGELFF TGTGCCAGCAGGATTAACAGGGCGGGTTTCGGGGAGCTGTTTTTT
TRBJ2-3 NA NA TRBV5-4 CASSFRLADTDTQYF TGTGCCAGCAGCTTCCGCTTAGCGGACACAGATACGCAGTATTTT